The 24 T cell receptor beta chains in this list originate from one sample, sequenced in a study of Graves' ophthalmopathy and Graves' hyperthyroidism. RNA transcripts were the template, and TCR beta CDR3 regions were amplified from them. Second-round multiplex PCR came after a first-round RT-PCR that employed HTBI primers. Using its own MiXCR run on the multiplex PCR reads, TCRdb lists one record per CDR3 protein. The sample records approximately 700,000 distinct CDR3 sequences, around 40% being singletons. The sequenced sample was peripheral blood. These TCRs come from an adult man with Graves' ophthalmopathy.

This clonotype has at least ten counts. This chain joins TRBV7-2 and TRBJ1-5, with TRBD1 as a possible D gene (6 bases). Trimming left V 4 bases short and J 2 bases short, with 12 bases between. Looked up from germline, CDR1 is SGHTA and CDR2 is FQGNSA. CDR3 length: 15 residues. The CDR3 DNA is TGTGCCAGCAGCTCGGGGGGGGGGCGCAATCAGCCCCAGCATTTT. Its protein product is CASSSGGGRNQPQHF.

V gene TRBV19 combines with J gene TRBJ1-2; D is perhaps TRBD1 (6 bases). The germline V gene encodes CDR1 LNHDA and CDR2 SQIVND (reference sequence). Trimming cost V 3 bases and J 8 bases, with 13 bases left between them. The CDR3 is made up of 13 amino acids. CDR3 nucleotide sequence: TGTGCCAGTAGTATGAACAGGGCCTTGGGCTACACCTTC. Amino acids: CASSMNRALGYTF.

Turning to this clonotype: One end of the junction does not line up with germline, which may come from a read error. V gene TRBV10-3 combines with J gene TRBJ2-7, with a possible D match to TRBD2 (7 bases). CDR3 length: 14 amino acids. Germline V gene sequence: CDR1 ENHRY, CDR2 SYGVKD. Written as DNA, the CDR3 is TGTGCCAGCAGTGGGGGGGCCGGCCGCCGGGAGCAGTACTTC. As protein: CASSGGAGRREQYF.

This clonotype was counted only a few times. The chain couples TRBV2 to TRBJ1-5; D is uncertain. Germline assignment: CDR1 SNHLY and CDR2 FYNNEI. CDR3 length: 14 amino acids. Trimming left V 5 bases short and J 2 bases short, with 10 bases between. The CDR3 region has the DNA TGTGCCAGCAGTTACTCGAGGGGCAATCAGCCCCAGCATTTT. As protein: CASSYSRGNQPQHF.

Of note for this clonotype: Sequence at one end of the junction differs from germline and may be a read error. V is TRBV7-9 and J is TRBJ1-2, with no clear D. The CDR3 consists of 15 residues. The germline V gene encodes CDR1 SEHNR and CDR2 FQNEAQ (reference sequence). This CDR3 reads CASSLGPVGHFGYTF. The CDR3 nucleotides read TGTGCCAGCAGTTTAGGGCCCGTCGGGCATTTCGGCTACACCTTC.

This clonotype was recorded at least ten times. This sequence joins TRBV29-1 and TRBJ1-2, with no clear D. V shed 3 bases and J shed 4 bases, with 6 bases lying between them. Germline CDR1 reads SQVTM; CDR2 reads ANQGSEA. The CDR3 covers 11 residues. This chain's CDR3 is CSVDGFYGYTF. CDR3 coding DNA: TGCAGCGTTGACGGATTCTATGGCTACACCTTC.

Regarding this clonotype: Relative to the germline gene, one junction end is altered; a read error may explain this. The CDR3 here is CAIRYQNTEAFF. In nucleotides, the CDR3 is TGTGCCATCAGATACCAGAACACCGAAGCTTTCTTT. The rearrangement uses TRBV10-3 and TRBJ1-1; D uncertain. Looked up from germline, CDR1 is ENHRY and CDR2 is SYGVKD. The CDR3 totals 12 residues.

The table lists this clonotype with many counts. The J gene is TRBJ1-2, the V gene TRBV9; D is unclear. The CDR3 is made up of 13 amino acids. V gave up 6 bases and J gave up 4 bases, with 13 bases separating them. Germline V gives CDR1 SGDLS, CDR2 YYNGEE. The CDR3 spells CASTPANTYGYTF. DNA of the CDR3: TGTGCCAGCACCCCGGCGAATACCTATGGCTACACCTTC.

The J gene is TRBJ2-7, the V gene TRBV9; 12 nucleotides align to TRBD1. The junction had 7 bases not matched to a gene; V was cut back by 2 bases and J by 1 base. The CDR3 is 17 amino acids. Germline-derived CDR1 and CDR2 are SGDLS and YYNGEE. The CDR3 region is CASSVGTGGFLSYEQYF. As DNA, the CDR3 is TGTGCCAGCAGCGTGGGGACAGGGGGCTTCCTTTCCTACGAGCAGTACTTC. Complete variable domain (other parts from reference TRBV9 and TRBJ2-7): DSGVTQTPKHLITATGQRVTLRCSPRSGDLSVYWYQQSLDQGLQFLIQYYNGEERAKGNILERFSAQQFPDLHSELNLSSLELGDSALYFCASSVGTGGFLSYEQYFGPGTRLTVT.

CDR3 in DNA: TGTGCCAGTAGTAGGACTAGCGAAGATACGCAGTATTTT. Encoded protein: CASSRTSEDTQYF. V and J are TRBV19 and TRBJ2-3, with 9 bases identical to TRBD2. Germline CDR1 LNHDA, CDR2 SQIVND (reference sequence). V lost 4 bases to trimming and J lost 5 bases; unmatched junction nucleotides: 1. This CDR3 contains 13 residues.

The table lists this clonotype with many counts. The CDR3 DNA is TGTGCCAGTAGTATGGGGGGTGACACTGAAGCTTTCTTT. This encodes CASSMGGDTEAFF. The chain has TRBV19 and TRBJ1-1; possibly TRBD1 for D (5 bases). Germline lookup yields CDR1 LNHDA and CDR2 SQIVND (reference sequence). Trimming left V 3 bases short and J 3 bases short, with 8 bases between. CDR3 size: 13 residues.

This clonotype appeared many times. The rearrangement links TRBV20-1 to TRBJ2-7; the match to TRBD1 covers 7 bases. J lost 0 bases, V lost 4 bases, and 12 bases had no gene match. The CDR3 contains 16 residues. Germline V gene sequence: CDR1 DFQATT, CDR2 SNEGSKA (reference sequence). CDR3: CSATTVGTASSYEQYF. For the CDR3, the DNA is TGCAGTGCTACTACAGTGGGGACAGCGAGCTCCTACGAGCAGTACTTC.

This clonotype has at least ten counts. The chain joins TRBV19 to TRBJ1-2, with unresolved D. This CDR3 contains 10 residues. Germline V gene sequence: CDR1 LNHDA, CDR2 SQIVND (reference sequence). Trimming took off 8 bases at V and 4 bases at J, with 5 bases between the two ends. CDR3 DNA: TGTGCCAGTGGACCCTATGGCTACACCTTC. As protein: CASGPYGYTF.

In its sample, this clonotype was seen many times. V and J are TRBV15 and TRBJ1-5, with D unclear. Germline CDR1 is LNHNV and CDR2 is YYDKDF (reference sequence). The CDR3 covers 12 residues. Trimming removed 0 bases at V and 9 bases at J, with 6 bases between. The CDR3 reads CATSREWSPQHF. CDR3 nucleotide sequence: TGTGCCACCAGCAGAGAATGGTCGCCCCAGCATTTT.

The rearrangement uses TRBV19 and TRBJ1-4; D is unresolved. The germline gives CDR1 LNHDA, CDR2 SQIVND (reference sequence). This CDR3 has 14 residues. Trimming stripped 6 bases from V and 8 bases from J, with 16 bases between. For the CDR3, the DNA is TGTGCCAGTAGCGGCGGGCTCGAATACGAAAAACTGTTTTTT. Amino acids: CASSGGLEYEKLFF.

The genes are TRBV19 and TRBJ1-2, with TRBD1 identical over 7 bases. After removal of 10 bases from V and 1 base from J, the junction contained 15 bases not matched to a gene. This CDR3 comprises 16 residues. Germline CDR1 and CDR2: LNHDA and SQIVND (reference sequence). The CDR3 sequence is CATSRTGTLYNYGYTF. The CDR3, as DNA: TGTGCCACCAGCAGGACAGGAACCCTTTATAACTATGGCTACACCTTC.

Only a few counts were recorded for this clonotype. The chain is built from TRBV7-9 and TRBJ1-2, with D tentatively TRBD1 (5 bases). The V end was cut by 1 base, the J end by 6 bases, with 12 bases between. The CDR3 is made up of 14 amino acids. Germline loops: CDR1 SEHNR, CDR2 FQNEAQ (reference sequence). The CDR3 nucleotides read TGTGCCAGCAGCTTAGGGGCGAGGGGTGATGGCTACACCTTC. Its translation is CASSLGARGDGYTF.

The V call is TRBV10-3, the J call TRBJ1-2; D call uncertain. Germline assignment: CDR1 ENHRY and CDR2 SYGVKD. V was cut by 2 bases and J by 9 bases, with 4 bases left in between. The CDR3 spans 10 residues. CDR3: CAISETRYTF. In DNA form, the CDR3 reads TGTGCCATCAGTGAGACCCGCTACACCTTC.

The V call is TRBV6-5, the J call TRBJ1-1, with 11 bases identical to TRBD1. Trimming cost V 7 bases and J 5 bases; bases outside gene matches: 6. CDR1 and CDR2 (germline): MNHEY, SVGAGI. This CDR3 region has 14 residues. CDR3 loop: CASTGQGVFTEAFF. Here the CDR3 DNA reads TGTGCCAGCACGGGACAGGGGGTTTTTACTGAAGCTTTCTTT.

This clonotype occurred a few times. The V and J genes are TRBV2 and TRBJ1-5; D ambiguous. The germline V gene has CDR1 SNHLY and CDR2 FYNNEI. Trimming shortened V by 3 bases and J by 2 bases, and 11 bases separated the two germline ends. The CDR3 length is 15 residues. Written as DNA, the CDR3 is TGTGCCAGCAGTGACGAGGGTAGGGGCAATCAGCCCCAGCATTTT. Encoded protein: CASSDEGRGNQPQHF.

V gene TRBV9 combines with J gene TRBJ2-5; D may be TRBD1 (5 bases). Germline CDR1 and CDR2: SGDLS and YYNGEE. V was cut by 5 bases and J by 5 bases, with 19 bases left in between. The CDR3 runs to 15 residues. The DNA of the CDR3 is TGTGCCAGCAGTTTTACAGTAAGGGGCACTGAGACCCAGTACTTC. It yields the protein CASSFTVRGTETQYF.

The V call is TRBV7-9, the J call TRBJ1-2, with unresolved D. V dropped 5 bases and J dropped 8 bases, with 24 bases sitting between them. Germline CDR1 reads SEHNR; CDR2 reads FQNEAQ (reference sequence). The CDR3 loop spans 16 amino acids. CDR3 nucleotide sequence: TGTGCCAGCAGCCAATCCCTAGCACGGACGGGAGACGGCTACACCTTC. This codes for CASSQSLARTGDGYTF.

This chain joins TRBV29-1 and TRBJ2-7, with D perhaps TRBD1 (6 bases). This CDR3 has 16 residues. Per germline, CDR1 SQVTM and CDR2 ANQGSEA. V was trimmed by 2 bases and J by 1 base, leaving 18 bases between them. The CDR3 DNA sequence: TGCAGCGTTGAACCCAGGGGCGTACTGGAATCCTACGAGCAGTACTTC. Amino acid sequence: CSVEPRGVLESYEQYF.

This clonotype was counted a few times. The V call is TRBV10-3, the J call TRBJ1-5, with D possibly being TRBD1 (5 bases). Germline assignment: CDR1 ENHRY and CDR2 SYGVKD. V lost 10 bases and J lost 2, with 18 bases in between. The CDR3 runs to 15 residues. Here the CDR3 reads CASRYRNARNQPQHF. The CDR3 nucleotides are TGTGCCAGCAGGTACAGGAACGCACGCAATCAGCCCCAGCATTTT.